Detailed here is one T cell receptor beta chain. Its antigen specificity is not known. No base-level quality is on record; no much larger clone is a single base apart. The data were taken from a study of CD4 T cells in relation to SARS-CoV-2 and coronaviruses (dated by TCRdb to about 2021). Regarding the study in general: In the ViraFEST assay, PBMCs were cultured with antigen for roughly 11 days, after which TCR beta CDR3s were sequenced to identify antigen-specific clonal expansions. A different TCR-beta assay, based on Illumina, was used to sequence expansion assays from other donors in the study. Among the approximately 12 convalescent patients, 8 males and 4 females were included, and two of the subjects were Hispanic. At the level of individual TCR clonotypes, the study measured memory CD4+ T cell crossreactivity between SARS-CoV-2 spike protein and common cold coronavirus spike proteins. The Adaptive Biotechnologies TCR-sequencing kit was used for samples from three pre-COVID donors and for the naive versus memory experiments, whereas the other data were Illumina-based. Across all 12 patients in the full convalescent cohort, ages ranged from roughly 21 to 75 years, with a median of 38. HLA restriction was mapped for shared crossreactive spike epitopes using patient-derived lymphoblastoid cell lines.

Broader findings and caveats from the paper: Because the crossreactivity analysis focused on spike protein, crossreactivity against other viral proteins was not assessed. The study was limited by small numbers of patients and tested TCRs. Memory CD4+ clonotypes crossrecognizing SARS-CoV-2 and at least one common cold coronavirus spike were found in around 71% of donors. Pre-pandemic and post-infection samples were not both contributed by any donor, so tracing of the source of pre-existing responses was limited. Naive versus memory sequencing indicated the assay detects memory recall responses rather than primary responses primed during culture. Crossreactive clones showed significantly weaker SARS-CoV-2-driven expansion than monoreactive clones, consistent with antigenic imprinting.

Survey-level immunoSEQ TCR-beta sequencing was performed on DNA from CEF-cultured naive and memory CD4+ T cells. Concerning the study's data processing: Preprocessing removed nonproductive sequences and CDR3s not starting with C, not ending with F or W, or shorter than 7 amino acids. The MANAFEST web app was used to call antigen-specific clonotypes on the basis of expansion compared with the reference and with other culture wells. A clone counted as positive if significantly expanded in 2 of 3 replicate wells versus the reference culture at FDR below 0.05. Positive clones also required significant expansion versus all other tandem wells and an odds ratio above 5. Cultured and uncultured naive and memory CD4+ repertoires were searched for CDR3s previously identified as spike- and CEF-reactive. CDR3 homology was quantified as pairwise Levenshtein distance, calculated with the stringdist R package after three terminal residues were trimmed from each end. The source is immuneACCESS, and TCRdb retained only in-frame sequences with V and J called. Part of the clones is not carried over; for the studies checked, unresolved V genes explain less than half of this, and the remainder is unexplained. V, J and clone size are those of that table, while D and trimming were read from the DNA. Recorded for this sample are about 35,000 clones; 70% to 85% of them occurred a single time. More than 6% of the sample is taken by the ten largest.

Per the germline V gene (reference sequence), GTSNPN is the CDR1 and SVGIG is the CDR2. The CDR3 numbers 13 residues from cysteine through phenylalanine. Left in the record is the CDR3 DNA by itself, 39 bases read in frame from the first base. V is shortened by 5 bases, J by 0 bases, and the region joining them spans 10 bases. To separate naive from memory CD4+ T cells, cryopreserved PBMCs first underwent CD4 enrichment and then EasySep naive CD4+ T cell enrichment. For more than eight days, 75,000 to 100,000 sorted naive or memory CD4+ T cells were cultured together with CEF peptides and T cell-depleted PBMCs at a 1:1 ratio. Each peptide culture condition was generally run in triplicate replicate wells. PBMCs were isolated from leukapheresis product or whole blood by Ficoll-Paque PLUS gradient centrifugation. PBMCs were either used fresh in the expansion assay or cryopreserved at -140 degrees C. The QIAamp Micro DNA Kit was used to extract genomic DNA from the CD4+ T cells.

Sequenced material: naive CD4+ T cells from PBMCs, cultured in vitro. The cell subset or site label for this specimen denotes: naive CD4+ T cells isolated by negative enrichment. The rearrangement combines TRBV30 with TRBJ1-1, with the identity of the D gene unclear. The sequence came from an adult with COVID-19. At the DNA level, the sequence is TGTGCCTGGGGGTACATCATGAACACTGAAGCTTTCTTT. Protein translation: CAWGYIMNTEAFF.